This TCR beta chain was captured by sequencing in a study of shared clonotypes between healthy human individuals. Germline V gene data show CDR1 as SGHTA and CDR2 as FQGNSA. V lost 2 bases, J lost 2 bases, and 5 bases stayed unmatched. The CDR3 spans 16 residues. Study-level findings and limits: Generation probabilities were higher for clonotypes shared across all four sorted-subset donors than for unshared ones.

Using immunoSEQ multiplex PCR, the repertoire was profiled, and TCRdb retains in-frame clones only, with some absent. Of hundreds of thousands of clones in the sample, about three quarters were seen once. All donors were Caucasian adults living in Nashville, Tennessee. About this clone itself: Its cognate antigen is unknown.

The chain carries TRBV7-2 and TRBJ1-2; 10 bases match TRBD1. Specimen: memory CD4+ T cells sorted from blood. Noted subset: CD45RA-negative fraction. The TCR was taken from a woman aged 30 to 39 in good health. CDR3 in amino acids: CASSLPVGQGNYGYTF. In DNA, the CDR3 is TGTGCCAGCAGCTTACCCGTGGGACAGGGGAACTATGGCTACACCTTC.